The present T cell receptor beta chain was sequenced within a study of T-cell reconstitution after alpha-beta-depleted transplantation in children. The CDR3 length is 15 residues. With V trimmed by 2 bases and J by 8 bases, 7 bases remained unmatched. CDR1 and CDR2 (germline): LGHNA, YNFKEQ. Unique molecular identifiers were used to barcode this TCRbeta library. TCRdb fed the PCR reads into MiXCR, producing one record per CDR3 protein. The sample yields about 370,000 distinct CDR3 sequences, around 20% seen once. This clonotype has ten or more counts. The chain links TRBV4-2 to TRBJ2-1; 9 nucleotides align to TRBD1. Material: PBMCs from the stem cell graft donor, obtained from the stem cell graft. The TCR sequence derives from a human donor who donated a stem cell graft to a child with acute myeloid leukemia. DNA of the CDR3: TGTGCCAGCAGCCAACCGGGACAGGGCAGAGATGAGCAGTTCTTC. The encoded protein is CASSQPGQGRDEQFF.